Listed here are 14 T cell receptor beta chains from one sample, sequenced in a study of blood T cells in healthy people across ages. Then a second PCR, running roughly 7 to 11 cycles, was carried out with a sample-barcoded 5' primer and a J-beta primer mix. TCRdb re-called the 5' RACE reads with MiXCR, one entry per CDR3 protein. Of 1.5 million to 2 million distinct CDR3 sequences listed, approximately 40% were seen once; the top ten hold roughly 23%. The sample was blood. The receptors stem from a human donor in good health.

This chain uses TRBV5-6 with TRBJ2-2; TRBD1 matches at 10 bases. Germline loops: CDR1 SGHDT, CDR2 YYEEEE. Trimming took 2 bases from V and 4 from J; bases not matched to a gene: 5. This CDR3 spans 16 amino acids. CDR3 DNA: TGTGCCAGCAGCTTCGCCCGGGACAGGGGCACCGGGGAGCTGTTTTTT. The encoded protein is CASSFARDRGTGELFF.

In this sample, this clonotype turned up a few times. The V gene is TRBV29-1, the J gene TRBJ2-1, with D possibly matching TRBD2 (5 bases). The germline gives CDR1 SQVTM, CDR2 ANQGSEA. Trimming shortened V by 1 base and J by 5 bases, and 9 bases separated the two germline ends. The CDR3 totals 13 residues. The CDR3 spells CSVEGLANNEQFF. For the CDR3, the DNA is TGCAGCGTTGAAGGGCTAGCTAACAATGAGCAGTTCTTC.

The rearrangement joins TRBV29-1 to TRBJ2-7; D possibly uses TRBD1 or TRBD2 (5 bases each). Per the germline V gene, CDR1 is SQVTM and CDR2 is ANQGSEA. The CDR3 totals 16 residues. V lost 6 bases, J lost 1 base, and 22 bases lay in between. The CDR3 loop is CSVCLLGRISSYEQYF. The CDR3 DNA reads as TGCAGCGTATGTCTACTGGGACGGATTTCGTCCTACGAGCAGTACTTC.

Here the CDR3 reads CASSPGDGYTEAFF. CDR3 nucleotide sequence: TGTGCCAGCAGTCCCGGTGATGGTTACACTGAAGCTTTCTTT. The V call is TRBV27, the J call TRBJ1-1; D gene unclear. V was pared by 5 bases and J by 3 bases, with 13 bases between. Germline CDR1 is MNHEY and CDR2 is SMNVEV (reference sequence). This CDR3 region has 14 residues.

This clonotype was counted a few times. The J gene is TRBJ2-3, the V gene TRBV4-3; D gene uncertain. Trimming left V 1 base short and J 0 bases short, with 8 bases between. The germline V gene encodes CDR1 LGHNA and CDR2 YSLEER. CDR3 length: 15 amino acids. CDR3 sequence reads: CASSQGDASTDTQYF. In nucleotides, the CDR3 is TGCGCCAGCAGCCAAGGTGACGCGAGCACAGATACGCAGTATTTT.

The chain joins TRBV4-3 to TRBJ1-1; maybe TRBD1 (5 bases). This CDR3 comprises 14 residues. The germline CDR1 and CDR2 sequences are LGHNA and YSLEER. Trimming shortened V by 0 bases and J by 5 bases, and 10 bases separated the two germline ends. The chain's CDR3 is CASSQDFRATEAFF. In nucleotides, the CDR3 is TGCGCCAGCAGCCAAGATTTCAGGGCGACTGAAGCTTTCTTT.

This chain links TRBV9 with TRBJ2-3; D call uncertain. The CDR3 runs 17 residues. Trimming took off 0 bases at V and 0 bases at J, with 14 bases between the two ends. Germline CDR1 is SGDLS and CDR2 is YYNGEE. For the CDR3, the DNA is TGTGCCAGCAGCGTAGGGGCAGCTCCACTTAGCACAGATACGCAGTATTTT. This gives the protein CASSVGAAPLSTDTQYF.

This chain uses TRBV28 with TRBJ2-5, with D perhaps assigned TRBD1 or TRBD2 (6 bases each). Gene TRBJ2-7 matches the end of the DNA better, so the J call may be wrong. The germline V gene encodes CDR1 MDHEN and CDR2 SYDVKM. The CDR3 has 14 amino acids. The CDR3 protein is CASSPPGAIYEQYF. In DNA form, the CDR3 reads TGTGCCAGCAGCCCTCCGGGGGCGATATACGAGCAGTACTTC.

The genes are TRBV11-2 and TRBJ2-3, with 7 bases that match TRBD2. V trimming: 6 bases; J trimming: 2 bases; junction bases outside the gene matches: 11. This CDR3 comprises 16 residues. Germline V lookup: CDR1 SGHAT, CDR2 FQNNGV. In DNA, the CDR3 is TGTGCCAGCAGAAGTAGACTAGCTAGGTTCACAGATACGCAGTATTTT. Residues: CASRSRLARFTDTQYF.

The V call is TRBV29-1, the J call TRBJ2-7, with D perhaps TRBD1 or TRBD2 (5 bases each). Germline loops: CDR1 SQVTM, CDR2 ANQGSEA. The CDR3 length is 13 residues. V shed 7 bases and J shed 3 bases, with 16 bases lying between them. The chain's CDR3 is CSALTGTDYEQYF. CDR3 in DNA: TGCAGCGCGCTAACCGGGACCGACTACGAGCAGTACTTC.

This clonotype was seen more than once but under ten times. This rearrangement joins TRBV3-1 to TRBJ2-1; D not certain. From germline, CDR1 is LGHDT and CDR2 YNNKEL (reference sequence). The ends were cut back, 0 bases at V and 0 bases at J, with 12 bases in the middle. This CDR3 has 17 residues. The DNA of the CDR3 is TGTGCCAGCAGCCAAGATCCGAAGTGGCCCTCCTACAATGAGCAGTTCTTC. Translating it yields CASSQDPKWPSYNEQFF.

The chain has TRBV20-1 and TRBJ2-4; D remains ambiguous. TRBJ2-7 matches the DNA end more closely, so the J call is doubtful. This CDR3 is 13 amino acids long. CDR1 and CDR2 from the germline V gene are DFQATT and SNEGSKA (reference sequence). CDR3 amino acids: CSARDSSLGEQYF. The CDR3 DNA reads TGCAGTGCTAGAGATTCCTCATTGGGCGAGCAGTACTTC.

V usage is TRBV9 and J usage is TRBJ2-1, with 12 positions matching TRBD2. The CDR3 runs to 17 residues. J was trimmed by 9 bases and V by 4 bases; bases with no gene match: 14. Germline V lookup: CDR1 SGDLS, CDR2 YYNGEE. The CDR3 DNA follows: TGTGCCAGCAGCCAAACAACACTAGCGGGGGGTTTCGGTGAGCAGTTCTTC. It encodes CASSQTTLAGGFGEQFF. Combining the CDR3 with reference TRBV9 and TRBJ2-1 gives the whole variable domain DSGVTQTPKHLITATGQRVTLRCSPRSGDLSVYWYQQSLDQGLQFLIQYYNGEERAKGNILERFSAQQFPDLHSELNLSSLELGDSALYFCASSQTTLAGGFGEQFFGPGTRLTVL.

The rearrangement uses TRBV7-2 and TRBJ2-5, with 12 bases fitting TRBD2. The germline V gene has CDR1 SGHTA and CDR2 FQGNSA. The junction had 4 bases not matched to a gene; V was cut back by 5 bases and J by 3 bases. The CDR3 extends over 15 amino acids. DNA of the CDR3: TGTGCCAGCAGCCGGTGGACTAGCGGGGAAGAGACCCAGTACTTC. It specifies CASSRWTSGEETQYF.